The following is a T cell receptor beta chain sequence with its context. This specimen belongs to a study of control samples from healthy donors and cancer patients. The assay was immunoSEQ multiplex PCR, and TCRdb's table has in-frame clones only and misses some. The repertoire holds some 96,000 clones, with 80% to 95% as singletons. The CDR3 spans 14 residues. Germline CDR1 SGHTA, CDR2 FQGNSA. V was pared by 5 bases and J by 6 bases, with 13 bases between. This TCR came from a young man in good health. Sequencing was carried out using blood. The V gene is TRBV7-2, the J gene TRBJ2-2, with unresolved D. Written as DNA, the CDR3 is TGTGCCAGCAGCCCCGTGGCGGTATCCGGGGAGCTGTTTTTT. Translation: CASSPVAVSGELFF.